A single sample gave rise to the 22 T cell receptor beta chains below, sequenced in a study of PD-L1 blockade in urothelial cancer. TCRdb's copy holds only in-frame clones and misses some; the assay was immunoSEQ multiplex PCR. The table has approximately 100,000 clones, 70% to 85% seen once. The sample here was PBMCs, taken around atezolizumab (anti-PD-L1) treatment. The receptor source for this set is a middle-aged man with urothelial cancer.

V usage is TRBV7-9 and J usage is TRBJ2-7, with D maybe TRBD2 (6 bases). V was trimmed by 3 bases and J by 2 bases, leaving 11 bases between them. CDR3 size: 14 residues. The germline gives CDR1 SEHNR, CDR2 FQNEAQ (reference sequence). The CDR3: CASSFSSGTYEQYF. CDR3 nucleotides: TGTGCCAGCAGCTTTAGTAGCGGAACCTACGAGCAGTACTTC.

V usage is TRBV6-5 and J usage is TRBJ2-7; possibly TRBD2 for D (6 bases). The CDR3 spans 15 residues. Germline V gene lookup returns CDR1 MNHEY and CDR2 SVGAGI. V was clipped by 0 bases and J by 7 bases, with 16 bases between them. CDR3 nucleotides: TGTGCCAGCAGTTACTCGAAGGGCAGGGCGGGGGAGCAGTACTTC. This translates into CASSYSKGRAGEQYF.

The chain employs TRBV11-2 and TRBJ1-2; 10 nucleotides agree with TRBD1. V lost 5 bases and J lost 4; bases outside the gene matches: 7. Germline assignment: CDR1 SGHAT and CDR2 FQNNGV. The CDR3 has 15 amino acids. CDR3 sequence reads: CASSPRQGAAYGYTF. CDR3 sequence (DNA): TGTGCCAGCAGCCCCCGACAGGGGGCAGCCTATGGCTACACCTTC.

The chain is built from TRBV28 and TRBJ2-4; D might be TRBD2 (6 bases). V was clipped by 3 bases and J by 7 bases, with 13 bases between them. CDR1 is MDHEN, CDR2 SYDVKM, per germline. CDR3 length: 14 amino acids. DNA of the CDR3: TGTGCCAGCAGTTTGGGAGAACGGGGGAACATTCAGTACTTC. It encodes CASSLGERGNIQYF.

In this sample, this clone turned up once. The chain is built from TRBV4-1 and TRBJ2-1; 10 bases are a match to TRBD2. CDR3 length: 16 residues. Germline V gene lookup returns CDR1 MGHRA and CDR2 YSYEKL. Trimming cost V 0 bases and J 9 bases; bases outside gene matches: 8. The CDR3 DNA reads as TGCGCCAGCAGCCAAGACGGGCTAGCGGGAGCGGGTGAGCAGTTCTTC. This gives the protein CASSQDGLAGAGEQFF.

This chain joins TRBV2 and TRBJ2-5; the D gene is possibly TRBD1 (5 bases). This CDR3 contains 12 residues. Germline-derived CDR1 and CDR2 are SNHLY and FYNNEI. Trimming removed 7 bases at V and 7 bases at J, with 13 bases between. The CDR3 sequence is CASKTESATQYF. The CDR3 DNA reads TGTGCCAGCAAGACAGAGTCCGCGACCCAGTACTTC.

This clone was observed a few times. The chain has TRBV5-4 and TRBJ2-2; 9 bases line up with TRBD1. The length of the CDR3 is 17 residues. From germline, CDR1 is SGHNT and CDR2 YYREEE (reference sequence). J was trimmed by 3 bases and V by 3 bases; bases with no gene match: 9. In DNA form, the CDR3 reads TGTGCCAGCAGCTCATACGGGGGACAGGGACACACCGGGGAGCTGTTTTTT. Amino acids: CASSSYGGQGHTGELFF.

The V gene is TRBV5-1, the J gene TRBJ1-1; D possibly corresponds to TRBD1 (5 bases). The CDR3 covers 13 residues. CDR1 and CDR2 (germline): SGHRS, YFSETQ. V was pared by 1 base and J by 4 bases, with 8 bases between. The CDR3 DNA reads TGCGCCAGCAGCTTGCAGGGTACCACTGAAGCTTTCTTT. Amino acids: CASSLQGTTEAFF.

The chain couples TRBV28 to TRBJ2-2; 7 bases map to TRBD1. The CDR3 has 13 amino acids. Germline V lookup: CDR1 MDHEN, CDR2 SYDVKM. The V and J ends lost 4 bases and 6 bases, in that order; junction bases with no gene match: 2. The DNA for the CDR3 is TGTGCCAGCAGTTCGGACAGGCCCGGGGAGCTGTTTTTT. Encoded protein: CASSSDRPGELFF.

The chain has TRBV6-1 and TRBJ2-7, with 7 bases lining up with TRBD1. This CDR3 comprises 16 residues. V was clipped by 4 bases and J by 0 bases; unmatched bases: 9. Germline CDR1 reads MNHNS; CDR2 reads SASEGT. The CDR3 sequence: CASSVTGTVSSYEQYF. The CDR3 bases are TGTGCCAGCAGTGTTACCGGGACAGTGAGCTCCTACGAGCAGTACTTC.

The chain couples TRBV30 to TRBJ2-1, with 10 bases fitting TRBD2. CDR3 size: 21 residues. The ends lost 1 base at V and 6 bases at J; junction bases unmatched: 24. CDR1 and CDR2 (germline): GTSNPN, SVGIG (reference sequence). The CDR3 loop is CAWSDGRADTYSGRSVNEQFF. CDR3 sequence (DNA): TGTGCCTGGAGTGACGGGAGGGCCGATACTTATAGCGGGAGGTCGGTCAATGAGCAGTTCTTC. Variable domain in full (rest from reference TRBV30 and TRBJ2-1): SQTIHQWPATLVQPVGSPLSLECTVEGTSNPNLYWYRQAAGRGLQLLFYSVGIGQISSEVPQNLSASRPQDRQFILSSKKLLLSDSGFYLCAWSDGRADTYSGRSVNEQFFGPGTRLTVL.

J is TRBJ2-3 and V is TRBV6-4; 8 bases line up with TRBD2. In germline, CDR1 is MRHNA, CDR2 SNTAGT. The V and J ends lost 6 bases and 0 bases, in that order; junction bases with no gene match: 5. The CDR3 is 15 amino acids. CDR3: CASRKLAASTDTQYF. The CDR3 DNA sequence: TGTGCCAGCAGAAAACTAGCGGCTAGCACAGATACGCAGTATTTT.

The chain couples TRBV19 to TRBJ2-6, with D hard to call. CDR1 is LNHDA and CDR2 is SQIVND in the germline V gene (reference sequence). Trimming took off 1 base at V and 9 bases at J, with 7 bases between the two ends. The CDR3 is made up of 13 amino acids. The CDR3 DNA reads as TGTGCCAGTAGTATAGGGCACTACAACGTCCTGACTTTC. It specifies CASSIGHYNVLTF. The variable domain in full, completed from reference TRBV19 and TRBJ2-6, reads DGGITQSPKYLFRKEGQNVTLSCEQNLNHDAMYWYRQDPGQGLRLIYYSQIVNDFQKGDIAEGYSVSREKKESFPLTVTSAQKNPTAFYLCASSIGHYNVLTFGAGSRLTVL.

J is TRBJ2-2 and V is TRBV27, with 16 bases aligning to TRBD2. The V gene end was trimmed by 5 bases and the J gene end by 4 bases; junction bases not matched to a gene: 4. The CDR3 loop spans 17 amino acids. Germline V gene data show CDR1 as MNHEY and CDR2 as SMNVEV (reference sequence). The CDR3 reads CASSTGTSGRGTGELFF. CDR3 DNA sequence: TGTGCCAGCAGTACCGGGACTAGCGGGAGGGGCACCGGGGAGCTGTTTTTT.

This clone was picked up a small number of times. As DNA, the CDR3 is TGTGCCAGTAGTACCCAGGGGGCGCATGGCTACACCTTC. Translated: CASSTQGAHGYTF. The chain recombines TRBV19 with TRBJ1-2; 8 bases match TRBD1. V lost 4 bases and J lost 6; bases outside the gene matches: 4. Germline V gene lookup returns CDR1 LNHDA and CDR2 SQIVND (reference sequence). The CDR3 length is 13 residues.

V is TRBV6-1 and J is TRBJ2-7; TRBD1 is a possible D gene (7 bases). The CDR3 has 15 residues. V was pared by 8 bases and J by 0 bases, with 17 bases between. Germline V gene lookup returns CDR1 MNHNS and CDR2 SASEGT. CDR3 amino acids: CASASRQGGSYEQYF. The CDR3 region has the DNA TGTGCCAGCGCTTCTCGCCAGGGGGGCTCCTACGAGCAGTACTTC.

This clone was seen a single time. This sequence joins TRBV9 and TRBJ2-1, with 10 bases that match TRBD2. After removal of 4 bases from V and 4 bases from J, the junction contained 5 bases not matched to a gene. Germline loops: CDR1 SGDLS, CDR2 YYNGEE. The CDR3 has 15 residues. CDR3 coding DNA: TGTGCCAGCAGCTCTCAGCGGGAGGGATACAATGAGCAGTTCTTC. Translation: CASSSQREGYNEQFF.

This clone was seen many times. This chain links TRBV27 with TRBJ1-4; TRBD1 might be the D (6 bases). V lost 4 bases to trimming and J lost 7 bases, with 13 bases between them. Germline values: CDR1 MNHEY, CDR2 SMNVEV (reference sequence). The CDR3 consists of 14 residues. This CDR3 is CASSYRQAPEKLFF. The CDR3 DNA reads TGTGCCAGCAGTTACCGACAGGCCCCTGAAAAACTGTTTTTT.

The chain carries TRBV7-2 and TRBJ2-1, with a tentative D call TRBD2 (5 bases). The CDR3 extends over 14 amino acids. Germline CDR1 SGHTA, CDR2 FQGNSA. V was trimmed by 4 bases and J by 10 bases, leaving 17 bases between them. The CDR3 DNA sequence: TGTGCCAGCAGCTCCCGGACTCTCCCGGGGGAGCAGTTCTTC. This translates into CASSSRTLPGEQFF.

By its share, this clone is medium-sized. V usage is TRBV10-1 and J usage is TRBJ2-7; 11 nucleotides align to TRBD2. This CDR3 spans 14 amino acids. The trim removed 8 bases at V and 1 base at J, leaving 4 bases unmatched. Germline CDR1 WNHNN, CDR2 SYGVQD (reference sequence). DNA of the CDR3: TGCGCCAGCTTAGCGGGAGGGCCTTCCTACGAGCAGTACTTC. Translation gives CASLAGGPSYEQYF.

The V and J genes are TRBV18 and TRBJ2-5, with 9 nucleotides matching TRBD1. The length of the CDR3 is 15 residues. The trim removed 1 base at V and 5 bases at J, leaving 5 bases unmatched. CDR1 and CDR2 from the germline V gene are KGHSH and LQKENI. The CDR3 loop reads CASSPRTGDTETQYF. In DNA, the CDR3 is TGTGCCAGCTCACCACGGACAGGGGATACGGAGACCCAGTACTTC.

For the CDR3, the DNA is TGTGCCAGCAGGGGTACAGGGGTGGCCTATGGCTACACCTTC. Translating gives CASRGTGVAYGYTF. The chain links TRBV28 to TRBJ1-2; 7 bases are shared with TRBD1. Germline CDR1 reads MDHEN; CDR2 reads SYDVKM. This CDR3 spans 14 amino acids. V trimming: 6 bases; J trimming: 4 bases; junction bases outside the gene matches: 8.